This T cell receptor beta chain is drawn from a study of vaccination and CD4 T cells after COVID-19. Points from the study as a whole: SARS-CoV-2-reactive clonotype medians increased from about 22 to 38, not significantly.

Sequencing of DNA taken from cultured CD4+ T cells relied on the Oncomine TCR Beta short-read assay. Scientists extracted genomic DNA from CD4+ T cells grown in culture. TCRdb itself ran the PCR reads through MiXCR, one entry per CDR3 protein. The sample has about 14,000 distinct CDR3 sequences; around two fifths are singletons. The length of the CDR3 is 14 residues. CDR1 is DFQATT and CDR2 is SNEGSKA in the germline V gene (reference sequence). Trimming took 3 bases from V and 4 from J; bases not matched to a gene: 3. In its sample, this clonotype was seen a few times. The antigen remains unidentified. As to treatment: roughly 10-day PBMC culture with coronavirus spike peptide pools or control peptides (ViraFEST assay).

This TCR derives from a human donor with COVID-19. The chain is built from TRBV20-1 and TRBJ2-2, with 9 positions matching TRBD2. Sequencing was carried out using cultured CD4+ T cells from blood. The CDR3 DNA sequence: TGCAGTGCTAGGCGGGGGGGCGGCACCGGGGAGCTGTTTTTT. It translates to CSARRGGGTGELFF.